Below are 18 T cell receptor beta chains sequenced from a single sample in a study of shared clonotypes between healthy human individuals. Using immunoSEQ multiplex PCR, the repertoire was profiled, and TCRdb retains in-frame clones only, with some absent. Of about 980,000 clones listed, roughly 72% are singletons. Sequencing was carried out using memory CD4+ T cells sorted from blood. Subset specified: CD45RA-negative fraction. The origin of the receptors is a man between 18 and 29 years old in good health.

The chain employs TRBV6-5 and TRBJ2-1; D perhaps matches TRBD2 (5 bases). Trimming stripped 6 bases from V and 3 bases from J, with 15 bases between. The CDR3 covers 15 residues. The germline V gene encodes CDR1 MNHEY and CDR2 SVGAGI. The CDR3 DNA sequence: TGTGCCAGCAGGCCCCGCAAGACTAACTACAATGAGCAGTTCTTC. Translation gives CASRPRKTNYNEQFF.

V is TRBV18 and J is TRBJ1-5; 10 bases agree with TRBD1. The CDR3 totals 17 residues. V shed 5 bases and J 0 bases; nucleotides not matched to a gene: 7. The germline V gene encodes CDR1 KGHSH and CDR2 LQKENI. CDR3 nucleotide sequence: TGTGCCAGCTCATCGGACAGGGGGAGTCTTAGCAATCAGCCCCAGCATTTT. This encodes CASSSDRGSLSNQPQHF.

The chain combines TRBV2 with TRBJ1-5, with D perhaps TRBD1 (5 bases). Deletions cut 6 bases from V and 3 bases from J, with 15 bases between. This CDR3 spans 15 amino acids. Germline V gene data show CDR1 as SNHLY and CDR2 as FYNNEI. CDR3 sequence: CASSADGQVNQPQHF. In DNA, the CDR3 is TGTGCCAGCAGCGCCGATGGACAAGTCAATCAGCCCCAGCATTTT. The complete variable domain, with remaining parts taken from reference TRBV2 and TRBJ1-5, reads EPEVTQTPSHQVTQMGQEVILRCVPISNHLYFYWYRQILGQKVEFLVSFYNNEISEKSEIFDDQFSVERPDGSNFTLKIRSTKLEDSAMYFCASSADGQVNQPQHFGDGTRLSIL.

About this clone: Other DNA sequences of this sample code for an identical CDR3. The J gene is TRBJ2-3, the V gene TRBV19; D gene uncertain. V was clipped by 2 bases and J by 1 base, with 4 bases between them. Germline CDR1 reads LNHDA; CDR2 reads SQIVND (reference sequence). The CDR3 loop spans 13 amino acids. CDR3 nucleotides: TGTGCCAGTAGTATAAGGGGCACAGATACGCAGTATTTT. This codes for CASSIRGTDTQYF.

This rearrangement joins TRBV5-5 to TRBJ2-7; D is ambiguous. V lost 2 bases, J lost 5 bases, and 5 bases lay in between. Germline V gene data show CDR1 as SGHKS and CDR2 as YYEKEE (reference sequence). The CDR3 totals 11 residues. The CDR3 is CASSFKDEQYF. DNA for the CDR3: TGTGCCAGCAGCTTTAAGGACGAGCAGTACTTC.

V gene TRBV5-1 combines with J gene TRBJ1-6; possible D gene TRBD1, 6 bases. Deletions cut 1 base from V and 6 bases from J, with 14 bases between. This CDR3 has 16 amino acids. The V gene's germline CDR1 is SGHRS and CDR2 YFSETQ. The CDR3: CASSLFADRTNSPLHF. The CDR3 DNA is TGCGCCAGCAGCTTGTTTGCGGACAGAACTAATTCACCCCTCCACTTT.

The chain couples TRBV30 to TRBJ2-4; possibly TRBD1 for D (6 bases). Trimming removed 0 bases at V and 2 bases at J, with 11 bases between. CDR1 GTSNPN and CDR2 SVGIG come from the germline V gene (reference sequence). This CDR3 is built from 15 residues. DNA for the CDR3: TGTGCCTGGAGTGTACCCCAGGGGCCCAAAAACATTCAGTACTTC. Translated: CAWSVPQGPKNIQYF. The full variable domain, with the rest looked up from reference TRBV30 and TRBJ2-4, is SQTIHQWPATLVQPVGSPLSLECTVEGTSNPNLYWYRQAAGRGLQLLFYSVGIGQISSEVPQNLSASRPQDRQFILSSKKLLLSDSGFYLCAWSVPQGPKNIQYFGAGTRLSVL.

The V and J genes are TRBV2 and TRBJ2-2, with a possible D match to TRBD2 (6 bases). The CDR3 is made up of 15 amino acids. Trimming pared 6 bases from V and 2 bases from J, leaving 13 bases between. Germline V gene lookup returns CDR1 SNHLY and CDR2 FYNNEI. The CDR3 protein is CASRKSGLNTGELFF. The CDR3 DNA sequence: TGTGCCAGCAGGAAGAGCGGGCTTAACACCGGGGAGCTGTTTTTT.

This clone was found a few times. The rearrangement links TRBV5-4 to TRBJ2-7; D remains unclear. The ends were cut back, 0 bases at V and 3 bases at J, with 4 bases in the middle. The CDR3 covers 12 residues. Germline CDR1 is SGHNT and CDR2 is YYREEE (reference sequence). The CDR3 nucleotides are TGTGCCAGCAGCTTGGACTACTACGAGCAGTACTTC. Translated, it gives CASSLDYYEQYF.

The chain joins TRBV6-1 to TRBJ1-6; 8 bases agree with TRBD1. CDR3 size: 16 residues. Germline CDR1 and CDR2: MNHNS and SASEGT. V lost 2 bases to trimming and J lost 10 bases; unmatched junction nucleotides: 10. For the CDR3, the DNA is TGTGCCAGCAGTGAAATGGGGCCTGACAGGGGCTCACCCCTCCACTTT. It is translated as CASSEMGPDRGSPLHF.

The gene calls are TRBV11-2 and TRBJ1-2; possibly TRBD1 for D (6 bases). With 5 bases removed from V and 5 bases from J, the gap between germline ends came to 15 bases. Germline V CDR1 and CDR2: SGHAT, FQNNGV. This CDR3 is 14 amino acids long. The CDR3 bases are TGTGCCAGCAGCCCAGGGAGGGGGGAATATGGCTACACCTTC. Translated, it gives CASSPGRGEYGYTF.

This clone was observed a few times. This sequence joins TRBV19 and TRBJ2-1, with D perhaps TRBD1 (6 bases). The V and J ends lost 5 bases and 7 bases respectively, with 15 bases between them. Germline loops: CDR1 LNHDA, CDR2 SQIVND (reference sequence). This CDR3 spans 14 amino acids. CDR3 in amino acids: CASSPRTVGNEQFF. The CDR3 DNA sequence: TGTGCCAGTAGTCCGCGGACAGTAGGGAATGAGCAGTTCTTC.

V and J are TRBV6-5 and TRBJ2-3; TRBD1 agrees at 8 bases. V trimming: 6 bases; J trimming: 4 bases; junction bases outside the gene matches: 9. The CDR3 runs 15 residues. Germline assignment: CDR1 MNHEY and CDR2 SVGAGI. The CDR3 coding sequence is TGTGCCAGCAGACCCGGACAGGGTCGGGCAGATACGCAGTATTTT. The encoded protein is CASRPGQGRADTQYF.

V and J are TRBV4-3 and TRBJ1-1; possibly TRBD1 for D (5 bases). V gave up 2 bases and J gave up 7 bases, with 17 bases separating them. The V gene's germline CDR1 is LGHNA and CDR2 YSLEER. This CDR3 contains 15 residues. CDR3 sequence reads: CASSQSGGPNDEAFF. As DNA, the CDR3 is TGCGCCAGCAGCCAATCCGGGGGTCCCAACGATGAAGCTTTCTTT.

This chain uses TRBV2 with TRBJ1-2; 9 nucleotides align to TRBD1. Trimming at V came to 6 bases and at J to 6 bases, leaving 11 bases not matched to a gene. Germline values: CDR1 SNHLY, CDR2 FYNNEI. This CDR3 comprises 15 residues. The CDR3 DNA sequence: TGTGCCAGCAGGGGTCCGGGACAGGGAGCGAATGGCTACACCTTC. Amino acid sequence: CASRGPGQGANGYTF. Based on the CDR3 plus reference TRBV2 and TRBJ1-2, the full variable domain is EPEVTQTPSHQVTQMGQEVILRCVPISNHLYFYWYRQILGQKVEFLVSFYNNEISEKSEIFDDQFSVERPDGSNFTLKIRSTKLEDSAMYFCASRGPGQGANGYTFGSGTRLTVV.

This clone was observed a single time. The genes are TRBV30 and TRBJ2-5, with D hard to call. This CDR3 comprises 11 residues. V was clipped by 3 bases and J by 7 bases, with 9 bases between them. Germline V CDR1 and CDR2: GTSNPN, SVGIG (reference sequence). CDR3 nucleotide sequence: TGTGCCTGGAGAGACCGGTGGACCCAGTACTTC. This codes for CAWRDRWTQYF.

The table lists this clone with a few counts. CDR3 protein: CASSLSKDRAEQYF. The CDR3, as DNA: TGTGCCAGCAGCTTATCCAAGGACAGGGCCGAGCAGTACTTC. The V gene is TRBV7-2, the J gene TRBJ2-7, with 8 bases matching TRBD1. Losses at the gene ends were 2 bases for V and 6 bases for J; bases not matched to a gene: 6. The CDR3 spans 14 residues. Per the germline V gene, CDR1 is SGHTA and CDR2 is FQGNSA.

This chain links TRBV7-9 with TRBJ1-4, with TRBD1 as a possible D gene (5 bases). The CDR3 runs to 14 residues. Germline V gives CDR1 SEHNR, CDR2 FQNEAQ (reference sequence). The V gene lost 1 base and the J gene lost 11 bases, with 14 bases spanning the gap. The chain's CDR3 is CASSLDRDGGKLFF. In nucleotides, the CDR3 is TGTGCCAGCAGCTTAGACCGGGACGGGGGGAAACTGTTTTTT.